This T cell receptor beta chain was retrieved from a study of beta chain features in type 1 diabetes. Across the study: When patients were set against healthy donors, age, gender and cell yields were similar.

This clone has just a few counts. Its antigen remains unidentified. Germline V lookup: CDR1 SGDLS, CDR2 YYNGEE. The ends lost 0 bases at V and 0 bases at J; junction bases unmatched: 5. The CDR3 contains 18 residues. Study-wide findings and caveats: Compared with healthy donors, patients appeared to share more similar naive, central memory and regulatory TCRB repertoires. Type 1 diabetes patients had TCRB CDR3s that were shorter (moderately but significantly so) in all four CD4+ subsets.

Every isolated RNA sample was fully reverse transcribed, so sequencing captured expressed TCRB transcripts. Method: immunoSEQ multiplex PCR; TCRdb's copy keeps in-frame clones and lacks some. Among roughly 260,000 clones, 9.5% to 13% were seen once, and the ten largest hold roughly 0.017%. This TCR derives from a man younger than 40 with type 1 diabetes. The V gene is TRBV9, the J gene TRBJ2-1; 11 bases match TRBD2. Source material: naive CD4+ T cells from blood. As DNA, the CDR3 is TGTGCCAGCAGCGTAGCTGGTAGCGGGGGGGGCTCCTACAATGAGCAGTTCTTC. Translation gives CASSVAGSGGGSYNEQFF.